One and the same sample provided the 30 T cell receptor beta chains below, sequenced in a study of cytomegalovirus exposure and HLA in healthy donors. It was with 60 Vbeta and 13 Jbeta primers that the PCR ran. The assay was immunoSEQ multiplex PCR, and TCRdb's table has in-frame clones only and misses some. This sample has some 190,000 clones, with roughly four fifths found just once. Sequencing used PBMCs. The source is a man younger than 30 in good health and CMV-seronegative.

This chain joins TRBV11-2 and TRBJ1-6, with D possibly being TRBD1 (6 bases). This CDR3 spans 15 amino acids. Trimming pared 8 bases from V and 9 bases from J, leaving 20 bases between. Germline CDR1 is SGHAT and CDR2 is FQNNGV. Here the CDR3 reads CASSTAGVVGSPLHF. The CDR3 coding sequence is TGTGCCAGCTCTACGGCAGGGGTCGTGGGTTCACCCCTCCACTTT.

V is TRBV5-6 and J is TRBJ2-5, with D unclear. The CDR3 contains 12 residues. V was trimmed by 4 bases and J by 0 bases, leaving 4 bases between them. Germline CDR1 and CDR2: SGHDT and YYEEEE. CDR3 protein: CASSPDQETQYF. The CDR3 DNA follows: TGTGCCAGCAGCCCGGACCAAGAGACCCAGTACTTC.

V is TRBV4-1 and J is TRBJ2-3, with D uncertain. Trimming pared 0 bases from V and 4 bases from J, leaving 8 bases between. CDR3 size: 14 residues. Germline-derived CDR1 and CDR2 are MGHRA and YSYEKL. The CDR3 reads CASSQERRSDTQYF. CDR3 nucleotide sequence: TGCGCCAGCAGCCAAGAGAGGCGGTCAGATACGCAGTATTTT.

The chain has TRBV2 and TRBJ1-5; D not resolved. There are 13 residues in the CDR3. The germline CDR1 and CDR2 sequences are SNHLY and FYNNEI. V was trimmed by 6 bases and J by 0 bases, leaving 6 bases between them. CDR3 coding DNA: TGTGCCAGCAGACAGTATAGCAATCAGCCCCAGCATTTT. Its translation: CASRQYSNQPQHF.

This chain connects TRBV28 to TRBJ2-7; D is ambiguous. The CDR3 totals 12 residues. Between the trimmed V and J ends, which lost 3 bases and 4 bases, there was a span of 7 bases. Germline lookup yields CDR1 MDHEN and CDR2 SYDVKM. CDR3 protein: CASSLNRYEQYF. Here the CDR3 DNA reads TGTGCCAGCAGTTTGAATAGATACGAGCAGTACTTC.

The chain combines TRBV15 with TRBJ1-4; 10 positions agree with TRBD1. Trimming removed 3 bases from V and 1 base from J; junction bases left unmatched: 5. The CDR3 extends over 17 amino acids. Germline assignment: CDR1 LNHNV and CDR2 YYDKDF (reference sequence). Here the CDR3 reads CATSSATGGITNEKLFF. CDR3 sequence (DNA): TGTGCCACCAGCAGTGCGACAGGGGGCATAACTAATGAAAAACTGTTTTTT.

This clone turned up a few times. The J gene is TRBJ2-2, the V gene TRBV9; 10 bases fit TRBD2. V lost 1 base to trimming and J lost 2 bases; unmatched junction nucleotides: 5. Germline CDR1 SGDLS, CDR2 YYNGEE. The CDR3 covers 17 residues. The DNA of the CDR3 is TGTGCCAGCAGCGTATCCCGGACTAGCGGAAACACCGGGGAGCTGTTTTTT. Translating it yields CASSVSRTSGNTGELFF. Full variable domain (outside the CDR3, taken from reference TRBV9 and TRBJ2-2): DSGVTQTPKHLITATGQRVTLRCSPRSGDLSVYWYQQSLDQGLQFLIQYYNGEERAKGNILERFSAQQFPDLHSELNLSSLELGDSALYFCASSVSRTSGNTGELFFGEGSRLTVL.

This clone was seen just once. The CDR3 region has the DNA TGCGCCAGCAGCTCCAACTACGGGGAGCTGTTTTTT. Its translation: CASSSNYGELFF. V and J are TRBV5-1 and TRBJ2-2, with D hard to call. The CDR3 sequence is 12 residues long. Trimming took off 3 bases at V and 7 bases at J, with 7 bases between the two ends. Germline CDR1 is SGHRS and CDR2 is YFSETQ.

The rearrangement joins TRBV19 to TRBJ2-1, with 15 bases matching TRBD2. Germline lookup yields CDR1 LNHDA and CDR2 SQIVND (reference sequence). The CDR3 is 18 amino acids. With V trimmed by 6 bases and J by 0 bases, 6 bases remained unmatched. The CDR3 sequence is CASRWTSGGAVSYNEQFF. The CDR3 bases are TGTGCCAGTAGATGGACTAGCGGGGGGGCCGTCTCCTACAATGAGCAGTTCTTC.

The V and J genes are TRBV6-5 and TRBJ1-5; TRBD1 agrees at 9 bases. Trimming cost V 5 bases and J 6 bases; bases outside gene matches: 8. The germline CDR1 and CDR2 sequences are MNHEY and SVGAGI. This CDR3 comprises 15 residues. CDR3 sequence (DNA): TGTGCCAGCAGTCCTACAGGGGGCGGGGGTCAGCCCCAGCATTTT. Protein: CASSPTGGGGQPQHF.

The table lists this clone with a few counts. In the same sample, other DNA sequences code for this CDR3. This rearrangement joins TRBV29-1 to TRBJ2-7; 7 nucleotides match TRBD1. This CDR3 is 13 amino acids long. Germline V gene data show CDR1 as SQVTM and CDR2 as ANQGSEA. Trimming removed 6 bases from V and 0 bases from J; junction bases left unmatched: 5. CDR3 loop: CSVRTGLSYEQYF. The CDR3 DNA follows: TGCAGCGTGCGGACAGGCCTCTCCTACGAGCAGTACTTC.

The gene calls are TRBV28 and TRBJ2-3, with TRBD1 identical over 9 bases. Trimming removed 4 bases from V and 7 bases from J; junction bases left unmatched: 9. The germline V gene encodes CDR1 MDHEN and CDR2 SYDVKM. The CDR3 extends over 15 amino acids. Written as DNA, the CDR3 is TGTGCCAGCAGTTCCCCGGGGACAGGGTTGAATACGCAGTATTTT. This translates into CASSSPGTGLNTQYF.

The chain joins TRBV28 to TRBJ2-7, with D perhaps TRBD2 (5 bases). The CDR3 runs to 14 residues. Germline V gene lookup returns CDR1 MDHEN and CDR2 SYDVKM. Trimming took off 6 bases at V and 2 bases at J, with 14 bases between the two ends. The CDR3, as DNA: TGTGCCAGCAGAGAGCGAGGGCCCGCCTACGAGCAGTACTTC. Translation gives CASRERGPAYEQYF.

The genes are TRBV18 and TRBJ1-4; 12 nucleotides agree with TRBD1. The CDR3 length is 18 residues. The germline V gene has CDR1 KGHSH and CDR2 LQKENI. Germline trimming cut 3 bases from V and 8 bases from J; bases unmatched to any gene: 13. The CDR3 is CASSPRPGQGARAEKLFF. CDR3 sequence (DNA): TGTGCCAGCTCACCGCGTCCGGGACAGGGGGCGCGGGCCGAAAAACTGTTTTTT.

The CDR3 sequence is CASSFNGGRLDEQYF. DNA for the CDR3: TGTGCCAGCAGTTTCAATGGCGGGAGGCTTGACGAGCAGTACTTC. The chain joins TRBV27 to TRBJ2-5; 8 bases align to TRBD2. The last part of the DNA fits TRBJ2-7 better; the J call may be wrong. CDR3 length: 15 amino acids. Germline loops: CDR1 MNHEY, CDR2 SMNVEV (reference sequence).

This chain uses TRBV28 with TRBJ2-7; D gene unclear. The CDR3 runs to 15 residues. From germline, CDR1 is MDHEN and CDR2 SYDVKM. V gave up 3 bases and J gave up 4 bases, with 16 bases separating them. Here the CDR3 reads CASSLVASPPYEQYF. The CDR3 DNA sequence: TGTGCCAGCAGTTTGGTGGCATCCCCTCCTTACGAGCAGTACTTC.

As concerns this clone: The sample has other DNA sequences that encode this CDR3 too. The V and J genes are TRBV28 and TRBJ2-3, with 8 bases lining up with TRBD1. Looked up from germline, CDR1 is MDHEN and CDR2 is SYDVKM. The CDR3 is made up of 14 amino acids. V was clipped by 4 bases and J by 3 bases; unmatched bases: 3. CDR3 in amino acids: CASSSGQGTDTQYF. The DNA for the CDR3 is TGTGCCAGCAGTTCCGGACAGGGAACAGATACGCAGTATTTT.

The J gene is TRBJ2-4, the V gene TRBV5-1; possibly TRBD2 for D (6 bases). V shed 4 bases and J shed 9 bases, with 11 bases lying between them. The CDR3 contains 12 residues. Germline CDR1 SGHRS, CDR2 YFSETQ. CDR3 protein: CASSPRGGIQYF. Here the CDR3 DNA reads TGCGCCAGCAGCCCGAGGGGAGGCATTCAGTACTTC.

V gene TRBV9 combines with J gene TRBJ2-5, with 7 bases lining up with TRBD1. Germline V lookup: CDR1 SGDLS, CDR2 YYNGEE. The CDR3 has 13 residues. V lost 4 bases and J lost 5; bases outside the gene matches: 5. The CDR3 DNA reads TGTGCCAGCAGCCCTCCGACAGGGGAGACCCAGTACTTC. It is translated as CASSPPTGETQYF. Complete variable domain (other parts from reference TRBV9 and TRBJ2-5): DSGVTQTPKHLITATGQRVTLRCSPRSGDLSVYWYQQSLDQGLQFLIQYYNGEERAKGNILERFSAQQFPDLHSELNLSSLELGDSALYFCASSPPTGETQYFGPGTRLLVL.

This chain connects TRBV20-1 to TRBJ1-1; D remains unclear. V gave up 1 base and J gave up 5 bases, with 5 bases separating them. CDR1 and CDR2 from the germline V gene are DFQATT and SNEGSKA (reference sequence). This CDR3 region has 11 residues. The CDR3 DNA is TGCAGTGCTAGAGGTAGTACTGAAGCTTTCTTT. This encodes CSARGSTEAFF.

This clone was seen a few times. The chain links TRBV27 to TRBJ1-2; weak D call: TRBD1 (6 bases). V was trimmed by 4 bases and J by 6 bases, leaving 18 bases between them. The CDR3 runs 15 residues. Looked up from germline, CDR1 is MNHEY and CDR2 is SMNVEV (reference sequence). CDR3 DNA: TGTGCCAGCAGTTCTACGGGGACATCTGGGGATGGCTACACCTTC. It translates to CASSSTGTSGDGYTF.

This chain connects TRBV28 to TRBJ1-1, with 7 bases identical to TRBD1. The V gene's germline CDR1 is MDHEN and CDR2 SYDVKM. CDR3 size: 15 residues. Unmatched junction bases numbered 8, after V lost 4 bases and J lost 3 bases. CDR3 amino acids: CASSSQQGRDTEAFF. Written as DNA, the CDR3 is TGTGCCAGCAGTTCGCAACAGGGGCGAGACACTGAAGCTTTCTTT. The variable domain in full, completed from reference TRBV28 and TRBJ1-1, reads DVKVTQSSRYLVKRTGEKVFLECVQDMDHENMFWYRQDPGLGLRLIYFSYDVKMKEKGDIPEGYSVSREKKERFSLILESASTNQTSMYLCASSSQQGRDTEAFFGQGTRLTVV.

The chain couples TRBV29-1 to TRBJ2-7, with a tentative D call TRBD1 (6 bases). CDR3 size: 12 residues. V shed 3 bases and J shed 2 bases, with 8 bases lying between them. Germline loops: CDR1 SQVTM, CDR2 ANQGSEA. CDR3 amino acids: CSVEDSAYEQYF. In DNA, the CDR3 is TGCAGCGTTGAGGACAGCGCCTACGAGCAGTACTTC.

This chain's CDR3 is CASSLDISNQPQHF. The CDR3 DNA sequence: TGTGCCAGCAGCTTAGACATTAGCAATCAGCCCCAGCATTTT. The chain has TRBV7-9 and TRBJ1-5; D unclear. V was clipped by 1 base and J by 0 bases, with 4 bases between them. The length of the CDR3 is 14 residues. Germline CDR1 and CDR2: SEHNR and FQNEAQ (reference sequence). Complete variable domain (other parts from reference TRBV7-9 and TRBJ1-5): DTGVSQNPRHKITKRGQNVTFRCDPISEHNRLYWYRQTLGQGPEFLTYFQNEAQLEKSRLLSDRFSAERPKGSFSTLEIQRTEQGDSAMYLCASSLDISNQPQHFGDGTRLSIL.

The chain links TRBV28 to TRBJ2-7; D possibly corresponds to TRBD1 (5 bases). Germline V lookup: CDR1 MDHEN, CDR2 SYDVKM. This CDR3 is 15 amino acids long. V lost 1 base and J 7 bases, leaving 17 bases between the germline ends. Here the CDR3 reads CASSLFSAGLGEQYF. In DNA, the CDR3 is TGTGCCAGCAGTTTATTCTCCGCAGGGTTGGGGGAGCAGTACTTC.

The CDR3 loop is CASSEGTGGNYGYTF. The CDR3 coding sequence is TGTGCCAGCAGTGAAGGGACAGGGGGGAACTATGGCTACACCTTC. V is TRBV25-1 and J is TRBJ1-2; 11 positions match TRBD1. V lost 2 bases, J lost 2 bases, and 1 base stayed unmatched. CDR3 length: 15 residues. Per germline, CDR1 MGHDK and CDR2 SYGVNS.

In its sample, this clone was seen a few times. The genes are TRBV7-6 and TRBJ1-1; D unresolved. CDR1 is SGHVS and CDR2 is FNYEAQ in the germline V gene. V gave up 3 bases and J gave up 2 bases, with 10 bases separating them. The CDR3 is 14 amino acids. Here the CDR3 reads CASSFPGSNTEAFF. The CDR3 nucleotides read TGTGCCAGCAGCTTCCCAGGCAGCAACACTGAAGCTTTCTTT.

The J gene is TRBJ2-5, the V gene TRBV30, with 12 nucleotides matching TRBD2. The CDR3 consists of 13 residues. CDR1 is GTSNPN, CDR2 SVGIG, per germline (reference sequence). Germline trimming cut 3 bases from V and 7 bases from J; bases unmatched to any gene: 3. As DNA, the CDR3 is TGTGCCTGGAGCGAGACTAGCGGGGGGACCCAGTACTTC. This codes for CAWSETSGGTQYF.

DNA of the CDR3: TGTGCCAGCAGCTTAGATGGAGGGGGCAACTATGGCTACACCTTC. Translation gives CASSLDGGGNYGYTF. This sequence joins TRBV7-8 and TRBJ1-2; 7 bases fit TRBD1. The germline gives CDR1 SGHVS, CDR2 FQNEAQ. Unmatched junction bases numbered 4, after V lost 1 base and J lost 2 bases. The CDR3 runs 15 residues.

The V call is TRBV5-1, the J call TRBJ2-1, with 7 bases that match TRBD2. This CDR3 is built from 14 residues. Germline V gene data show CDR1 as SGHRS and CDR2 as YFSETQ. V lost 0 bases, J lost 7 bases, and 4 bases stayed unmatched. CDR3 bases: TGCGCCAGCAGCTTGGGCGGGAGTGTAAATGAGCAGTTCTTC. Translated, it gives CASSLGGSVNEQFF.